The T cell receptor (beta chain) described here comes from a study of T cell responses to AZD1222 COVID-19 vaccine (dated by TCRdb to the early 2020s). As for the study more broadly: Because spike-specific TCR depth and breadth did not differ between the two schedules, AZD1222 recipients who got a second dose at roughly 4 weeks were pooled with those who got a second dose at roughly 12 weeks. Trial participants were enrolled into age subgroups of 18-55, 56-69 and 70-plus years, which contained about 150, 27 and 61 TCR-sequenced participants, respectively. A total of more than 230 trial participants underwent TCR sequencing, of whom 207 had received two doses of AZD1222 and around 25 had received two doses of the MenACWY control vaccine.

V was cut back by 0 bases and J by 6 bases, leaving a gap of 21 bases between them. CDR1 and CDR2 (LGHDT, YNNKEL) derive from the germline V gene (reference sequence). From its cysteine to its phenylalanine, the CDR3 spans 17 amino acids. The entry retains the CDR3 DNA only, 51 bases that are in frame from base 1. The CDR3 regions of human TCRbeta chains were analyzed by immunosequencing. From the authors' description of their analysis: TCRs in the repertoires were matched against a reference library of SARS-CoV-2-specific TCRs that had been generated with the MIRA antigen-specificity platform. Breadth meant the fraction of unique TCRs that were SARS-CoV-2-associated, whereas depth meant the fraction of total T cells that were SARS-CoV-2-associated. Using the MIRA data, each spike-specific TCR was mapped to the spike region that the TCR reacts to and placed in a CD4 or CD8 class. Log10-transformed breadth and depth values were compared by one-way ANOVA with Sidak's multiple comparisons tests. The immuneACCESS repertoire file appears here via TCRdb, limited to in-frame rearrangements. These files lack a portion of the clones; in checked studies, under half of the deficit traces to unresolved V genes, and the cause of the others is not known. V, J and clone size were drawn from that table, and D and trimming were deduced from the DNA. The sample table holds about 180,000 clones, of which 87% were seen once. The top ten constitute 2.6% of the sample.

As for this clone: The specificity of this receptor is unknown. Nothing much larger sits one base from this clone, and base qualities are not available.

On the study overall, not on this receptor specifically: Reportedly, close to half of the unique spike-specific TCRs recognized epitopes lying outside the regions that are mutated in the B.1.351 and B.1.1.7 variants. The 56-69-year group was small, and its depth increase did not reach significance, likely because of low power. Participants were mostly white British, with more females than males. The authors suggested clonal diversity may have been underestimated. Conclusions about previously exposed vaccinees were limited because only 5 or 6 AZD1222 recipients were SARS-CoV-2 seropositive at baseline. No day 14 peak-response samples were available, so repertoires were characterized only after the peak T cell response. CD4 TCRs associated with the vaccine covered the entire spike protein, and the dominant responses were in regions 160-218 and 743-854. Spike-specific TCR breadth and depth rose significantly after two AZD1222 doses compared with day 0 and with MenACWY recipients.

Reading the label with the study, this specimen's time point is: baseline before first vaccination. Vaccinee samples came from UK trials COV001 and COV002, including a single-blind randomized controlled phase 2/3 trial of AZD1222 (ChAdOx1 nCoV-19) in healthy adults. For TCRbeta chain sequencing, PBMC samples were collected from trial participants at day 0 and at day 28 after the second dose. The material sequenced was peripheral blood, taken on day 0 of AZD1222 vaccination. The source is an adult in good health. The rearrangement combines TRBV3-1 (or the pseudogene TRBV3-2) with TRBJ2-7; the D gene assignment is ambiguous. The DNA reads TGTGCCAGCAGCCAAGAAGTAGGACGGGCCCTTGTTGGCGAGCAGTACTTC. This codes for CASSQEVGRALVGEQYF.